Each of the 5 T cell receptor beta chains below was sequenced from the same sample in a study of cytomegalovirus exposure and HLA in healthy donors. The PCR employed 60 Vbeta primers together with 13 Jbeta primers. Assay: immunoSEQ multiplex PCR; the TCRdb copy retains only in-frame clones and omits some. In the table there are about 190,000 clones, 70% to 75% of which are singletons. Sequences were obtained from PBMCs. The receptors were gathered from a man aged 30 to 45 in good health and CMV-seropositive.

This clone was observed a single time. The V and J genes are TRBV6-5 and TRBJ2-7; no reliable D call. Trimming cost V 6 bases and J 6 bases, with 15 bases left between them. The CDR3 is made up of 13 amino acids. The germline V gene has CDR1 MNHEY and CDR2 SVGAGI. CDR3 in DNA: TGTGCCAGCAGCCGACGGTCCTGGGCCGAGCAGTACTTC. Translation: CASSRRSWAEQYF.

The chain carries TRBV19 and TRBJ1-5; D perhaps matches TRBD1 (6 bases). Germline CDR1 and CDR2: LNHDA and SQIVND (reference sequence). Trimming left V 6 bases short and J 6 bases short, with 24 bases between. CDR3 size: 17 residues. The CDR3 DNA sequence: TGTGCCAGTAGGCCGGGACATCTTTCCGCGACAGGTCAGCCCCAGCATTTT. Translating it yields CASRPGHLSATGQPQHF.

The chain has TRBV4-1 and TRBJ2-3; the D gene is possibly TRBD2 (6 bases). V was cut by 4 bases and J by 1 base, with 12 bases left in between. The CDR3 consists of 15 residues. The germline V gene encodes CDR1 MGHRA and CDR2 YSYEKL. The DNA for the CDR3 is TGCGCCAGCAGCCGCCGGGACTTACGCACAGATACGCAGTATTTT. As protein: CASSRRDLRTDTQYF.

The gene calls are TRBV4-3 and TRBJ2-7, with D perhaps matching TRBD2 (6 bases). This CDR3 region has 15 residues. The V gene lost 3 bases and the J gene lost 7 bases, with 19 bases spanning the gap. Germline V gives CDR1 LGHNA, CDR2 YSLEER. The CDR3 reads CASSHVPGEVEEQYF. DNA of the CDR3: TGCGCCAGCAGCCATGTTCCGGGGGAGGTTGAAGAGCAGTACTTC.

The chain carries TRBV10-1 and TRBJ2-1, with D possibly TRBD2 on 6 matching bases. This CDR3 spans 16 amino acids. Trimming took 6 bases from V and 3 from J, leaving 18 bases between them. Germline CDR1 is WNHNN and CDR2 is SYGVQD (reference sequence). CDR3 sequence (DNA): TGCGCCAGCAGGGAGACTAGGGCGGGCCACTACAATGAGCAGTTCTTC. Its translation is CASRETRAGHYNEQFF.